The clone carrying this T cell receptor beta chain was counted at least ten times. What it binds is not known. This sample stems from a study of response to subunit inactivated influenza vaccine. Notes on the study in general: After each seasonal influenza vaccination, few new T cells are recruited, the authors suggested.

The germline gives CDR1 SEHNR, CDR2 FQNEAQ (reference sequence). The trim removed 1 base at V and 7 bases at J, leaving 13 bases unmatched. The length of the CDR3 is 17 residues. TCRdb reprocessed the RT-PCR reads via MiXCR and lists one record per CDR3 protein. The table has hundreds of thousands of distinct CDR3 sequences, 6.5% to 8% seen once. This sequence joins TRBV7-9 and TRBJ2-1, with 7 bases fitting TRBD2. This sequence was found in a man between 50 and 70 years old who received an inactivated influenza vaccine. Sequences were derived from PBMCs from blood, sampled roughly 24 months after vaccination. CDR3 sequence: CASSLGGLSGKGNEQFF. The CDR3 nucleotides read TGTGCCAGCAGCTTAGGGGGTCTGAGCGGGAAGGGAAATGAGCAGTTCTTC.